A single count supports the clone carrying this T cell receptor beta chain. Clones were read by immunoSEQ multiplex PCR, and TCRdb kept only the in-frame ones, dropping some. Of approximately 150,000 clones listed, about 90% are singletons. The sample comes from a study of blood T cell repertoires in COVID-19. Study at large: Material from acute and convalescent COVID-19 was sourced from the United States, Italy and Spain.

The CDR3 runs 16 residues. J was trimmed by 2 bases and V by 4 bases; bases with no gene match: 5. CDR1 SGHRS and CDR2 YFSETQ come from the germline V gene. In assigning cohorts, the study relied on participant-reported clinical history. This sequence was found in a woman aged 40 to 50 who had been exposed to COVID-19. The chain has TRBV5-1 and TRBJ2-3, with 12 bases matching TRBD2. Sequencing was carried out using PBMCs or T cells enriched from blood (not recorded which). The CDR3 loop reads CASSLLAGGPTDTQYF. For the CDR3, the DNA is TGCGCCAGCAGCCTACTAGCGGGGGGCCCCACAGATACGCAGTATTTT.